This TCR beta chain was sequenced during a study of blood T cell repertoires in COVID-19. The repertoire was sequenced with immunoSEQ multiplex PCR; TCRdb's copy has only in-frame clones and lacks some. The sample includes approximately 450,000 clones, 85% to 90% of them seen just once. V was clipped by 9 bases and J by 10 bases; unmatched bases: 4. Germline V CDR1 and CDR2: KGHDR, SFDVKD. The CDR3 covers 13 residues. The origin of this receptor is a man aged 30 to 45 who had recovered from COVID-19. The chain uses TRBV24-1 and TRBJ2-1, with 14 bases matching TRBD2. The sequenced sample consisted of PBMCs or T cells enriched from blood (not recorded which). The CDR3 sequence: CATLGLAGDEQFF. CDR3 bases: TGTGCCACCCTGGGACTAGCGGGAGACGAGCAGTTCTTC.